This T cell receptor beta chain was documented in a study of blood T cell repertoires in COVID-19. On the study more broadly: Cohort 3 recovered donors had two negative PCRs, clearance, or symptom resolution. Samples came from the United States, Italy and Spain, spanning acute and convalescent COVID-19.

In the original analysis: Estimation of nucleated cell counts relied on the amplification of reference gene primers. Data came from immunoSEQ multiplex PCR; TCRdb stores just in-frame clones and leaves some out. V and J calls and clone size follow that table, whereas D and trimming were derived from the DNA. The sample includes over 250,000 clones, about 88% seen only once; the top ten take around 2%. Germline values: CDR1 SGHTA, CDR2 FQGNSA. This CDR3 contains 14 residues. V shed 6 bases, J shed 8 bases, and the junction held 5 bases outside the gene matches. This receptor was taken from a woman aged 55-69 years in a cohort exposed to, infected with or recovered from COVID-19 (not recorded which). The source material was PBMCs or T cells enriched from blood (not recorded which). This chain uses TRBV7-2 with TRBJ2-1, with 12 bases lining up with TRBD2. The CDR3 loop is CASRPSGRGYEQFF. DNA of the CDR3: TGTGCCAGCAGACCTAGCGGGAGGGGTTATGAGCAGTTCTTC. Using reference TRBV7-2 and TRBJ2-1 for the parts outside the CDR3, the full variable domain is GAGVSQSPSNKVTEKGKDVELRCDPISGHTALYWYRQSLGQGLEFLIYFQGNSAPDKSGLPSDRFSAERTGGSVSTLTIQRTQQEDSAVYLCASRPSGRGYEQFFGPGTRLTVL.